The TCR beta chain under discussion was sequenced for a study of vaccination effects on CD4 cells after COVID-19. Looking at the study overall: Every participant took two doses of the BNT162b2 or mRNA-1273 vaccine. Regarding the study as a whole: Whether induced by infection or by vaccine, clones showed marked clonal contraction late after vaccination.

Antigen-specific CD4+ T cells were first expanded with viral peptide pools by the ViraFEST assay and only then sequenced. Investigators separated out CD4+ T cells once around 11 days of culture had passed. This individual tested PCR-positive for SARS-CoV-2 infection between March and December 2020. Generated by immunoSEQ multiplex PCR, the TCRdb table keeps only in-frame clones and is missing some. This sample carries approximately 38,000 clones, about two thirds of them seen once, and the ten largest clones take about a third. CDR3 length: 14 amino acids. Per germline, CDR1 MNHEY and CDR2 SMNVEV (reference sequence). V lost 5 bases and J lost 4, with 12 bases in between. For this clone: Antigen: not known.

The TCR sequence derives from a human donor who had a prior SARS-CoV-2 infection. Sample: CD4+ T cells from PBMCs cultured with a peptide pool, taken before COVID-19 vaccination. The chain is built from TRBV27 and TRBJ2-1; D may match TRBD1 or TRBD2 (5 bases each). CDR3 DNA: TGTGCCAGCAGTCGGGACGCGGAGTACAATGAGCAGTTCTTC. This encodes CASSRDAEYNEQFF.